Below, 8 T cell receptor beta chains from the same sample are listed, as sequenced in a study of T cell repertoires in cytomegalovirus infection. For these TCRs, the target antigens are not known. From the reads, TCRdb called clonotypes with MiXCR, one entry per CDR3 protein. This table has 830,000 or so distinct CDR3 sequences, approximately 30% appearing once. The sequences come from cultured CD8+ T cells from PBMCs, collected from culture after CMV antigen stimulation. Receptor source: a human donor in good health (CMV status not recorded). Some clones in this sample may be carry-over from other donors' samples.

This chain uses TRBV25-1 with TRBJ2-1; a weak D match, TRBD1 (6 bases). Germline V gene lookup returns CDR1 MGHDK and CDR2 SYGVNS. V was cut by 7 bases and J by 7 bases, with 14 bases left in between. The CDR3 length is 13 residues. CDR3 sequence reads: CASIDSRGNEQFF. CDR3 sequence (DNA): TGTGCCAGCATAGACTCGAGGGGGAATGAGCAGTTCTTC.

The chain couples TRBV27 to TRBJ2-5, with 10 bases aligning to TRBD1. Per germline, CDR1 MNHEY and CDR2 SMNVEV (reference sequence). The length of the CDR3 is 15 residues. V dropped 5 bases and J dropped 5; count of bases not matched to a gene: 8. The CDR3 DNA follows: TGTGCCAGCAGTCCCCGGGACAGGGGCGGGGAGACCCAGTACTTC. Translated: CASSPRDRGGETQYF.

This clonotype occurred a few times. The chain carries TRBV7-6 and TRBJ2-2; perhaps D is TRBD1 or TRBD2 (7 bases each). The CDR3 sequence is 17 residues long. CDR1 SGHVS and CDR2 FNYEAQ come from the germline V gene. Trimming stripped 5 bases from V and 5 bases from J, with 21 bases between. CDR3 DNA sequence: TGTGCCAGCAGCGCCGGGGCAGGGGGGGGCCTTACCGGGGAGCTGTTTTTT. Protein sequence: CASSAGAGGGLTGELFF. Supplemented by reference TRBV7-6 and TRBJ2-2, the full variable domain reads GAGVSQSPRYKVTKRGQDVALRCDPISGHVSLYWYRQALGQGPEFLTYFNYEAQQDKSGLPNDRFSAERPEGSISTLTIQRTEQRDSAMYRCASSAGAGGGLTGELFFGEGSRLTVL.

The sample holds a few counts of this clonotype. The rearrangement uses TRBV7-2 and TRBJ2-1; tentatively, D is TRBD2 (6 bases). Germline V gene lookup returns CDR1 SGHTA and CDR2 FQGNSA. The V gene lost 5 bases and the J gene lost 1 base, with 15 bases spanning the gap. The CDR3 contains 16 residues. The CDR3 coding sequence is TGTGCCAGCAGCCCGATGCGGGGTGAGTCCTACAATGAGCAGTTCTTC. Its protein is CASSPMRGESYNEQFF.

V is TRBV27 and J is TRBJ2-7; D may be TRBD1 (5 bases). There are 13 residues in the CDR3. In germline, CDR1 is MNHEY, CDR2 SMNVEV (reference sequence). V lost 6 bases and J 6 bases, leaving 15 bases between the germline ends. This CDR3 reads CASRPDMTREQYF. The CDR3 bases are TGTGCCAGCAGGCCGGACATGACACGCGAGCAGTACTTC.

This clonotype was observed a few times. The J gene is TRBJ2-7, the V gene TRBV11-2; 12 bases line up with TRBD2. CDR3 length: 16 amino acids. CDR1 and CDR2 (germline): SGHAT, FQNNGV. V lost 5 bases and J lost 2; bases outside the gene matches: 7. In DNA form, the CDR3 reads TGTGCCAGCAGCCTCTGGACTAGCGGGGCAACCTACGAGCAGTACTTC. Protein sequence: CASSLWTSGATYEQYF.

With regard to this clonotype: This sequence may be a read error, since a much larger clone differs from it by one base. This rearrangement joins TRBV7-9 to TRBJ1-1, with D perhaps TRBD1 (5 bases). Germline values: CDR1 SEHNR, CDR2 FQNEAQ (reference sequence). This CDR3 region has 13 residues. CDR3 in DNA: TGTACCAGCAGCCAGACAGTCAACACTGAAGCTTTCTTT. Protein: CTSSQTVNTEAFF.

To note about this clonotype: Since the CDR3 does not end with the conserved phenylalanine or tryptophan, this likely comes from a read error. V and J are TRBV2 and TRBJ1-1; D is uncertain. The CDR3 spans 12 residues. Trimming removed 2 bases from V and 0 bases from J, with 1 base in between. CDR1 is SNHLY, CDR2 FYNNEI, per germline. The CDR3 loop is CASSEMNTEAFS. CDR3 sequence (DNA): TGTGCCAGCAGTGAAATGAACACTGAAGCTTTCTCT.